This is a list of T cell receptor beta chains from one sample in a study of identical twins. Via MiXCR, TCRdb re-called the 5' RACE reads, giving one row per CDR3 protein. The sample comprises under 900,000 distinct CDR3 sequences, about 12% of which are singletons, and around 1.5% rests with the top ten. These data are also associated with another study on yellow fever vaccine responses in identical twins.

Sequenced material: PBMCs. The receptors here all came from a young woman in good health. Each CDR3 is given with its conserved first and last residue. D genes are given only for firm matches. The size of a clone is reported for some rows only, either as once, few or many, or as a class for expanded clones.

d_gene: .; abundance: few; v_gene: TRBV20-1; j_gene: TRBJ1-1; CDR3aa: CSAPSARGNTEAFF; CDR3nt: TGCAGTGCTCCCAGCGCTAGGGGGAACACTGAAGCTTTCTTT
d_gene: TRBD1; abundance: many; v_gene: TRBV7-9; j_gene: TRBJ1-2; CDR3aa: CASSFRTGDGYTF; CDR3nt: TGTGCCAGCAGCTTCAGAACAGGGGATGGCTACACCTTC
d_gene: TRBD1; abundance: few; v_gene: TRBV24-1; j_gene: TRBJ2-1; CDR3aa: CATGRTGGDEQFF; CDR3nt: TGTGCCACCGGCAGGACAGGGGGGGATGAGCAGTTCTTC
d_gene: .; abundance: once; v_gene: TRBV6-2/TRBV6-3; j_gene: TRBJ2-5; CDR3aa: CASSYSFDRGETQYF; CDR3nt: TGTGCCAGCAGTTACTCTTTTGACCGGGGAGAGACCCAGTACTTC
d_gene: .; abundance: .; v_gene: TRBV20-1; j_gene: TRBJ2-7; CDR3aa: CSARESRGWTGYEQYF; CDR3nt: TGCAGTGCTAGAGAGAGTCGGGGTTGGACCGGGTACGAGCAGTACTTC
d_gene: .; abundance: .; v_gene: TRBV20-1; j_gene: TRBJ1-6; CDR3aa: CSAALMAGPAPLHF; CDR3nt: TGCAGTGCCGCCCTAATGGCGGGGCCGGCACCCCTCCACTTT
d_gene: TRBD2; abundance: .; v_gene: TRBV24-1; j_gene: TRBJ2-1; CDR3aa: CATSDPGTSGRVNEQFF; CDR3nt: TGTGCCACCAGTGACCCTGGGACTAGCGGGAGGGTAAATGAGCAGTTCTTC
d_gene: TRBD2; abundance: .; v_gene: TRBV7-2; j_gene: TRBJ2-1; CDR3aa: CASSLDPSGSFEQFF; CDR3nt: TGTGCCAGCAGCTTAGATCCTAGCGGGAGTTTTGAGCAGTTCTTC
d_gene: .; abundance: few; v_gene: TRBV19; j_gene: TRBJ1-2; CDR3aa: CASSIFGAEDGYTF; CDR3nt: TGTGCCAGTAGTATTTTCGGGGCGGAGGACGGCTACACCTTC
d_gene: .; abundance: .; v_gene: TRBV5-1; j_gene: TRBJ2-3; CDR3aa: CASSLALSGTTDTQYF; CDR3nt: TGCGCCAGCAGCTTGGCCCTATCGGGGACGACAGATACGCAGTATTTT
d_gene: TRBD1; abundance: few; v_gene: TRBV7-3; j_gene: TRBJ2-7; CDR3aa: CASSLGAGGIYEQYF; CDR3nt: TGTGCCAGCAGCTTAGGGGCAGGGGGTATCTACGAGCAGTACTTC
d_gene: .; abundance: .; v_gene: TRBV5-1; j_gene: TRBJ2-2; CDR3aa: CASVALGTGELFF; CDR3nt: TGCGCCAGCGTGGCGTTGGGGACCGGGGAGCTGTTTTTT
d_gene: .; abundance: few; v_gene: TRBV4-2; j_gene: TRBJ1-5; CDR3aa: CASSQDRGEGNQPQHF; CDR3nt: TGTGCCAGCAGCCAAGATAGGGGGGAGGGCAATCAGCCCCAGCATTTT
d_gene: .; abundance: .; v_gene: TRBV5-6; j_gene: TRBJ2-7; CDR3aa: CASSLGVSVEQYF; CDR3nt: TGTGCCAGCAGCTTGGGTGTGAGTGTCGAGCAGTACTTC
d_gene: .; abundance: few; v_gene: TRBV28; j_gene: TRBJ2-7; CDR3aa: CASSAYGTLVGGRDEQYF; CDR3nt: TGTGCCAGCAGCGCCTATGGGACTCTCGTCGGAGGCCGCGACGAGCAGTACTTC
d_gene: .; abundance: many; v_gene: TRBV4-1; j_gene: TRBJ2-4; CDR3aa: CASSQARGFGIQYF; CDR3nt: TGCGCCAGCAGCCAAGCGAGGGGGTTTGGCATTCAGTACTTC
d_gene: .; abundance: .; v_gene: TRBV6-5; j_gene: TRBJ1-4; CDR3aa: CASSYSRTVNEKLFF; CDR3nt: TGTGCCAGCAGTTACTCCAGGACAGTTAATGAAAAACTGTTTTTT
d_gene: TRBD2; abundance: .; v_gene: TRBV6-1; j_gene: TRBJ2-3; CDR3aa: CASSEGGGGSSTDTQYF; CDR3nt: TGTGCCAGCAGTGAAGGTGGGGGGGGATCTAGCACAGATACGCAGTATTTT
d_gene: .; abundance: .; v_gene: TRBV12-3/TRBV12-4; j_gene: TRBJ1-5; CDR3aa: CASSPRVHQPQHF; CDR3nt: TGTGCCAGCAGTCCTAGGGTGCATCAGCCCCAGCATTTT
d_gene: TRBD2; abundance: few; v_gene: TRBV9; j_gene: TRBJ2-1; CDR3aa: CASSSRFLAGKNNEQFF; CDR3nt: TGTGCCAGCAGCTCGCGATTTCTAGCGGGGAAAAACAATGAGCAGTTCTTC
d_gene: TRBD1; abundance: .; v_gene: TRBV7-8; j_gene: TRBJ1-5; CDR3aa: CASSLATGLGNQPQHF; CDR3nt: TGTGCCAGCAGCTTAGCGACAGGGTTGGGCAATCAGCCCCAGCATTTT
d_gene: .; abundance: .; v_gene: TRBV6-1; j_gene: TRBJ1-6; CDR3aa: CASLAGYNSPLHF; CDR3nt: TGTGCCAGCTTGGCAGGGTATAATTCACCCCTCCACTTT
d_gene: .; abundance: many; v_gene: TRBV12-3/TRBV12-4; j_gene: TRBJ1-2; CDR3aa: CASSFGQTGGYTF; CDR3nt: TGTGCCAGCAGTTTCGGACAGACGGGAGGCTACACCTTC
d_gene: .; abundance: few; v_gene: TRBV29-1; j_gene: TRBJ2-1; CDR3aa: CSVWRDNEQFF; CDR3nt: TGCAGCGTTTGGCGGGACAATGAGCAGTTCTTC
d_gene: .; abundance: few; v_gene: TRBV9; j_gene: TRBJ1-6; CDR3aa: CASSVVVGNSPLHF; CDR3nt: TGTGCCAGCAGCGTAGTTGTGGGTAATTCACCCCTCCACTTT
d_gene: .; abundance: few; v_gene: TRBV27; j_gene: TRBJ2-2; CDR3aa: CASRFPGAELFF; CDR3nt: TGTGCAAGCAGGTTTCCAGGGGCGGAGCTGTTTTTT
d_gene: TRBD2; abundance: many; v_gene: TRBV7-9; j_gene: TRBJ2-1; CDR3aa: CASSLEGLLFYEQFF; CDR3nt: TGTGCCAGCAGCTTAGAGGGACTACTTTTTTATGAGCAGTTCTTC
d_gene: .; abundance: few; v_gene: TRBV2; j_gene: TRBJ2-1; CDR3aa: CASSGNSQANEQFF; CDR3nt: TGTGCCAGCAGTGGGAACTCTCAAGCGAATGAGCAGTTCTTC
d_gene: .; abundance: few; v_gene: TRBV2; j_gene: TRBJ1-5; CDR3aa: CASSDLGGDQPQHF; CDR3nt: TGTGCCAGCAGTGACCTGGGGGGGGATCAGCCCCAGCATTTT
d_gene: TRBD2; abundance: many; v_gene: TRBV20-1; j_gene: TRBJ2-1; CDR3aa: CSARDNLAGYNEQFF; CDR3nt: TGCAGTGCTAGAGATAACCTAGCGGGGTACAATGAGCAGTTCTTC
d_gene: TRBD1; abundance: few; v_gene: TRBV28; j_gene: TRBJ2-7; CDR3aa: CASSLLGTGLHEQYF; CDR3nt: TGTGCCAGCAGTTTGCTCGGGACAGGGTTGCACGAGCAGTACTTC
d_gene: .; abundance: .; v_gene: TRBV12-3/TRBV12-4; j_gene: TRBJ2-1; CDR3aa: CASSLPGEVKSYNEQFF; CDR3nt: TGTGCCAGCAGTCTCCCTGGGGAGGTTAAATCCTACAATGAGCAGTTCTTC
d_gene: .; abundance: few; v_gene: TRBV28; j_gene: TRBJ2-3; CDR3aa: CASSLPLGGDTQYF; CDR3nt: TGTGCCAGCAGTTTACCCCTTGGGGGGGATACGCAGTATTTT
d_gene: TRBD2; abundance: few; v_gene: TRBV10-3; j_gene: TRBJ2-3; CDR3aa: CAISEELALRDTQYF; CDR3nt: TGTGCCATCAGTGAGGAACTAGCGTTAAGAGATACGCAGTATTTT
d_gene: TRBD1; abundance: few; v_gene: TRBV20-1; j_gene: TRBJ1-1; CDR3aa: CSARVGQVMNTEAFF; CDR3nt: TGCAGTGCTAGAGTGGGACAGGTAATGAACACTGAAGCTTTCTTT
d_gene: .; abundance: few; v_gene: TRBV3-1; j_gene: TRBJ2-7; CDR3aa: CASSLRMGGSYEQYF; CDR3nt: TGTGCCAGCAGCCTACGTATGGGGGGCTCCTACGAGCAGTACTTC
d_gene: TRBD1; abundance: .; v_gene: TRBV7-3; j_gene: TRBJ2-3; CDR3aa: CASSEQGNADTQYF; CDR3nt: TGTGCCAGCAGCGAACAGGGGAACGCAGATACGCAGTATTTT
d_gene: .; abundance: .; v_gene: TRBV7-7; j_gene: TRBJ2-2; CDR3aa: CASSLMDGAGELFF; CDR3nt: TGTGCCAGCAGCTTAATGGACGGAGCCGGGGAGCTGTTTTTT